Listed below are T cell receptor beta chains from one sample, sequenced in a study of T cell responses to AZD1222 COVID-19 vaccine. Method: immunoSEQ multiplex PCR; TCRdb's copy keeps in-frame clones and lacks some. The sample consists of 130,000 or so clones, almost 95% of them appearing once. The source material was peripheral blood, sampled on day 0 of AZD1222 vaccination. All receptors come from an adult in good health. CDR3s leave out the opening cysteine and the closing phenylalanine or tryptophan. Each record gives: J gene, V gene, CDR3 protein.

TRBJ2-5 | TRBV11-3 | ASSPWGREGGETQY
TRBJ2-2 | TRBV5-4 | ASSLGGGGTGELF
TRBJ1-3 | TRBV19 | ASSILGALGERNTIY
TRBJ1-5 | TRBV18 | ASSPRDTDQPQH
TRBJ2-5 | TRBV5-5 | ASSQINRVETQY
TRBJ1-1 | TRBV29-1 | SVEVHARSFEAF
TRBJ1-3 | TRBV10-3 | AIRLGQGESGNTIY
TRBJ1-3 | TRBV12-3/TRBV12-4 | ASRRDPGNTIY
TRBJ1-2 | TRBV29-1 | SVEVLDRRGYT
TRBJ2-1 | TRBV29-1 | SVEDGAEQF
TRBJ2-5 | TRBV30 | AWSVIVVGETQY
TRBJ1-2 | TRBV9 | ASSAGLLAGSWSGYT
TRBJ2-5 | TRBV21-1 | ASSKARHPGGETQY
TRBJ1-5 | TRBV14 | ASSQGYSTGEPQH
TRBJ1-6 | TRBV10-3 | AISYTRGYSPLH
TRBJ1-3 | TRBV7-6 | ASSLGPLDSGNTIY
TRBJ2-7 | TRBV30 | ASRGEYEQY
TRBJ1-2 | TRBV5-1 | ASSLANYGYT
TRBJ2-1 | TRBV5-1 | ASSLEGVTGYDEQF
TRBJ1-1 | TRBV10-2 | ASSTGTGDTEAF
TRBJ1-1 | TRBV6-5 | ASEGQGIPEAF
TRBJ1-3 | TRBV5-5 | ASSYSPGAGNTIY
TRBJ1-1 | TRBV2 | ASRLRETNTEAF
TRBJ1-1 | TRBV29-1 | SAQQFRGTEAF
TRBJ2-2 | TRBV19 | ASRVDRTTNTGELF
TRBJ1-4 | TRBV20-1 | SYAGKLF
TRBJ2-5 | TRBV10-3 | AISGGREETQY
TRBJ2-1 | TRBV7-9 | ASSPRAVQADEQF
TRBJ1-2 | TRBV6-2/TRBV6-3 | ASSPTLSGYT
TRBJ1-5 | TRBV30 | AWSLSGQPQH
TRBJ1-1 | TRBV5-1 | ASGRDPGRAEAF
TRBJ2-7 | TRBV11-2 | ASSLVALGYEQY
TRBJ2-7 | TRBV6-6 | ASRSGTDPFYEQY
TRBJ2-3 | TRBV6-5 | ASSYSGLVSLDTQY
TRBJ1-2 | TRBV11-2 | ASSPRGHGYGYT
TRBJ2-4 | TRBV28 | ASSTGQLAKNIQY
TRBJ2-1 | TRBV29-1 | SVGGNEQF
TRBJ1-1 | TRBV12-3/TRBV12-4 | ASNYGGTEAF
TRBJ2-5 | TRBV15 | ATSRGDSRETQY
TRBJ2-3 | TRBV11-3 | ASSFLGNNAGGTQY
TRBJ2-7 | TRBV12-3/TRBV12-4 | ASSPGPGREQY
TRBJ1-5 | TRBV4-2 | ASSQKDRGTDQPQH
TRBJ1-3 | TRBV4-1 | ASSQVLDRPYSGNTIY
TRBJ1-6 | TRBV11-2 | ASTLNPGGNSPLH
TRBJ1-2 | TRBV24-1 | ATSVPGQGFYGYT
TRBJ1-1 | TRBV5-6 | ASSLRLGRNTEAF
TRBJ2-1 | TRBV25-1 | ASSAPGGINEQF
TRBJ1-1 | TRBV7-9 | ASSPLQGMNTEAF
TRBJ1-6 | TRBV3-1/TRBV3-2 | ASSQGVIDSPLH